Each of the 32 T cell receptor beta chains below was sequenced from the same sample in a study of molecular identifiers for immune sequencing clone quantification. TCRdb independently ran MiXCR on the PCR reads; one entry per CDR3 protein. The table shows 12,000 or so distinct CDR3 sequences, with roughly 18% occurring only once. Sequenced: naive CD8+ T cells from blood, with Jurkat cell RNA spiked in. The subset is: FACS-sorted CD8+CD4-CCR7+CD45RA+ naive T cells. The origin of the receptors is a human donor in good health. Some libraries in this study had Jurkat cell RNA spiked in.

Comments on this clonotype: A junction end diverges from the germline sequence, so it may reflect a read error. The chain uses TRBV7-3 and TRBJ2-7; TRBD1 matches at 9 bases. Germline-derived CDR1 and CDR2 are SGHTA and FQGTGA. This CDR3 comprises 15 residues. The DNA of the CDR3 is TGTGACAGCAGCTCCCGGGCCGGGACAGGGATCGAGCAGTATTTC. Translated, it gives CDSSSRAGTGIEQYF.

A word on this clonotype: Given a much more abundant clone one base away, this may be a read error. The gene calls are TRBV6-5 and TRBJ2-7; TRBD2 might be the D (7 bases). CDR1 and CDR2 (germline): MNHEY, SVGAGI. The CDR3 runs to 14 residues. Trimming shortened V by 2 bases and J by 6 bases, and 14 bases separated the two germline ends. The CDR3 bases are TGTGCCAGCAGTTACAAGAGGGGGGGGCGCGAGCAGTACTTC. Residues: CASSYKRGGREQYF.

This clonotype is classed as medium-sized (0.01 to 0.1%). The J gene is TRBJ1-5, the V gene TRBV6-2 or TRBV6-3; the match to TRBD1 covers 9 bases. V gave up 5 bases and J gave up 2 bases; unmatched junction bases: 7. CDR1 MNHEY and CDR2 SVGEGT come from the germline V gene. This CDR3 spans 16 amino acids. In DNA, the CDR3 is TGTGCCAGCAGTGGGGACAGGGCGGTAGGCAATCAGCCCCAGCATTTT. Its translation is CASSGDRAVGNQPQHF.

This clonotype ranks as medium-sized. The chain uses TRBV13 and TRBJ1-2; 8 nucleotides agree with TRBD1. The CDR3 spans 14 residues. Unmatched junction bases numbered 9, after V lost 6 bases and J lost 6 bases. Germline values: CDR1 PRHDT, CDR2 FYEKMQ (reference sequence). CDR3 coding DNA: TGTGCCAGCAGTTTCACAGGGGGAAGACATGGCTACACCTTC. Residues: CASSFTGGRHGYTF.

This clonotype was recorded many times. The DNA of the CDR3 is TGTGCCAGCAGCCCACACGTCGGGGGACTCCCCTACGAGCAGTACTTC. Translation gives CASSPHVGGLPYEQYF. This chain connects TRBV11-2 to TRBJ2-7; D is possibly TRBD2 (6 bases). V dropped 5 bases and J dropped 2 bases, with 19 bases sitting between them. Germline V lookup: CDR1 SGHAT, CDR2 FQNNGV. This CDR3 contains 16 residues.

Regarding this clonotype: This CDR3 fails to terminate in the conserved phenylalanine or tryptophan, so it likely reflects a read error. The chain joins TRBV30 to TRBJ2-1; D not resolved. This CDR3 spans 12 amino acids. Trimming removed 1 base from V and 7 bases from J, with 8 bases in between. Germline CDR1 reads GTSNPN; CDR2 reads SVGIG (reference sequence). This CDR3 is CAWSGFENEQFL. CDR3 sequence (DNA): TGTGCCTGGAGTGGGTTTGAAAATGAGCAGTTCCTC.

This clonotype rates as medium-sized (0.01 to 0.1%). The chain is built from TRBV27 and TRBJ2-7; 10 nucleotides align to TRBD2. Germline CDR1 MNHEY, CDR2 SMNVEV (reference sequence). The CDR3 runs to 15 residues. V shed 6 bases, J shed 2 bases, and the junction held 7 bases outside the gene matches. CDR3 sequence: CASSEEAGGPYEQYF. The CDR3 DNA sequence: TGTGCCAGCAGCGAAGAAGCGGGAGGGCCCTACGAGCAGTACTTC.

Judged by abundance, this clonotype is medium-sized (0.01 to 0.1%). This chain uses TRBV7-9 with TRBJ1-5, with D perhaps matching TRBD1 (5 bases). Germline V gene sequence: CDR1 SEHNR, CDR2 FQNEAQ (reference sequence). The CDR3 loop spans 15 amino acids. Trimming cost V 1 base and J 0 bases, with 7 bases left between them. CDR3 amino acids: CASSLVGVSNQPQHF. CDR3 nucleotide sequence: TGTGCCAGCAGCTTAGTAGGGGTTAGCAATCAGCCCCAGCATTTT.

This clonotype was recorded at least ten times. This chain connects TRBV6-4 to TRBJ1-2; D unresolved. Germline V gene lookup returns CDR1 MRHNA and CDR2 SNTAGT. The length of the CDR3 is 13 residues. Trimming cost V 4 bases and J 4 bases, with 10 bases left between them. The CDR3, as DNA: TGTGCCAGCAGTGTAGTCCGTCCCTATGGCTACACCTTC. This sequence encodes CASSVVRPYGYTF.

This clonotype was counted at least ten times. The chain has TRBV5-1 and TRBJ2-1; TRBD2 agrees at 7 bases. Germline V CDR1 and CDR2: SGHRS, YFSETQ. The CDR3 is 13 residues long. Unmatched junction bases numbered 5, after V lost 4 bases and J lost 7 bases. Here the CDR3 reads CASSLTSWNEQFF. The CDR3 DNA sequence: TGCGCCAGCAGCCTGACTAGCTGGAATGAGCAGTTCTTC.

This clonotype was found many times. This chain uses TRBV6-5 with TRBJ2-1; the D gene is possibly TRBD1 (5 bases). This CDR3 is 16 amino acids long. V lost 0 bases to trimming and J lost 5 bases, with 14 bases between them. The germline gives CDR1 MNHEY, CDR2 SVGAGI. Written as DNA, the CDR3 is TGTGCCAGCAGTTACTCCCGATATCTACAGGACAATGAGCAGTTCTTC. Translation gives CASSYSRYLQDNEQFF.

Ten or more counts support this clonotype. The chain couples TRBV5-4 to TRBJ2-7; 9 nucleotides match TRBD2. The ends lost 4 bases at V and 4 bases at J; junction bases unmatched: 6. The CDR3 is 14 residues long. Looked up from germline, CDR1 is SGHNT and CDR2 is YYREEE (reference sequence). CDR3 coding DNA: TGTGCCAGCAGCCCGGGACTAGCTCTTTACGAGCAGTACTTC. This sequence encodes CASSPGLALYEQYF.

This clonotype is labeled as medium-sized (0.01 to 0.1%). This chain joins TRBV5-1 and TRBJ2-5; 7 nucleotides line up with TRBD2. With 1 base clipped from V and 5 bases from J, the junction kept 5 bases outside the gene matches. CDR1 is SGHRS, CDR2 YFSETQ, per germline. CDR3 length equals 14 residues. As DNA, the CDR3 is TGCGCCAGCAGCTTGTATGGACTAGGGGAGACCCAGTACTTC. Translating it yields CASSLYGLGETQYF.

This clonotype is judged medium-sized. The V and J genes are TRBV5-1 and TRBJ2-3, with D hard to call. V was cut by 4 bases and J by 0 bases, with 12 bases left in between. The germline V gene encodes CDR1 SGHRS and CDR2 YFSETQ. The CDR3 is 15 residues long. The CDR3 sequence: CASSPRTVSTDTQYF. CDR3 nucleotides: TGCGCCAGCAGCCCGCGGACCGTGAGCACAGATACGCAGTATTTT.

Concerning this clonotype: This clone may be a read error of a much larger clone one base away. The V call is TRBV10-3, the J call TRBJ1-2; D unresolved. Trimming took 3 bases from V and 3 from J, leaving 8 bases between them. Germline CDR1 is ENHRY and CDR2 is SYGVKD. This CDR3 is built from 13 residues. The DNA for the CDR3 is TGTGCCATCAGTGACAATCCTGACTATGGCTACACCTTC. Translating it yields CAISDNPDYGYTF.

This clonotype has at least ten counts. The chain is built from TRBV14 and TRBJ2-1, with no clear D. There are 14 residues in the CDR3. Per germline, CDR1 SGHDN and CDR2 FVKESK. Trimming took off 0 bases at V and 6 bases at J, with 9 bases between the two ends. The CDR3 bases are TGTGCCAGCAGCCAAGATGCGCTATCCAATGAGCAGTTCTTC. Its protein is CASSQDALSNEQFF.

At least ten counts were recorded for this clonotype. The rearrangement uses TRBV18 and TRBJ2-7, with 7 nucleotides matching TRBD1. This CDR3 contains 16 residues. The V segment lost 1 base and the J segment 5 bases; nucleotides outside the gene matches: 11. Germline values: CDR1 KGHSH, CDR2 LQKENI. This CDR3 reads CASSPQDRWPGNEQYF. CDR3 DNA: TGTGCCAGCTCACCACAGGACAGGTGGCCGGGCAACGAGCAGTACTTC.

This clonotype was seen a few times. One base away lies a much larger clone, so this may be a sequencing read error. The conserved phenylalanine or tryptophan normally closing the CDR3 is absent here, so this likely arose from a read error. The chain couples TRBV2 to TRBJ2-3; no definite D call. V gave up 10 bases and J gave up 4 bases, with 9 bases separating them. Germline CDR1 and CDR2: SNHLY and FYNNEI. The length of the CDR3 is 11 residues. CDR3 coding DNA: TGTGCCATTAACAGAGCAGATACGCAGTATTCT. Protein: CAINRADTQYS.

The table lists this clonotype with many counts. This chain's CDR3 is CSARATYSYEQYF. CDR3 nucleotide sequence: TGCAGTGCTAGAGCGACTTACTCCTACGAGCAGTACTTC. This chain uses TRBV20-1 with TRBJ2-7; D gene uncertain. Trimming shortened V by 1 base and J by 0 bases, and 7 bases separated the two germline ends. CDR1 DFQATT and CDR2 SNEGSKA come from the germline V gene (reference sequence). The CDR3 is 13 amino acids.

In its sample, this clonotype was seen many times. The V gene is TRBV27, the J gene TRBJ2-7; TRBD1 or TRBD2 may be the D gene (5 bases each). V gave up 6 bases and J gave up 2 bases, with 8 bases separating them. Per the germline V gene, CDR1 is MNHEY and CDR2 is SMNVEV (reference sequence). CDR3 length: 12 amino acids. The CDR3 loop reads CASRRGTYEQYF. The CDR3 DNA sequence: TGTGCCAGCAGGAGGGGAACCTACGAGCAGTACTTC.

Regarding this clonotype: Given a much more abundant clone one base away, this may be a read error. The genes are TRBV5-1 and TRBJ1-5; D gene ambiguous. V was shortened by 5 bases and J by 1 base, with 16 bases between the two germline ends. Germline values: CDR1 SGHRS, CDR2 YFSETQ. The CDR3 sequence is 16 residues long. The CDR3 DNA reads TGCGCCAGCAGTTTTTACGGGGAGCGCAGCAATCAGCCCCAGCATTTT. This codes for CASSFYGERSNQPQHF.

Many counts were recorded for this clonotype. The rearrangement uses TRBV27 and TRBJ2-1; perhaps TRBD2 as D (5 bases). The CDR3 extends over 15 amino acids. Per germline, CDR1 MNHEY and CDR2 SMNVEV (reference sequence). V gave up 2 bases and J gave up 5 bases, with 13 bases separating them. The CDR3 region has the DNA TGTGCCAGCAGTTTAACGTGGGAGTACCACAATGAGCAGTTCTTC. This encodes CASSLTWEYHNEQFF.

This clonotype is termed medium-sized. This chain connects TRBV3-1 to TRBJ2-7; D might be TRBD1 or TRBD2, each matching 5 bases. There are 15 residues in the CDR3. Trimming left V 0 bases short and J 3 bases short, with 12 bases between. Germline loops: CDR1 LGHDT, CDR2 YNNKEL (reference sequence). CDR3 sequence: CASSQDRGTSYEQYF. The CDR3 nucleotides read TGTGCCAGCAGCCAAGACCGAGGGACCAGCTACGAGCAGTACTTC.

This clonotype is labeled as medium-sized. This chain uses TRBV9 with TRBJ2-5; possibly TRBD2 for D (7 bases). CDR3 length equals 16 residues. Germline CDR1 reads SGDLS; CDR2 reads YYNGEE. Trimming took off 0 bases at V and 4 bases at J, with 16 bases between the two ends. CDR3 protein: CASSVGVRGGTETQYF. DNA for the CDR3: TGTGCCAGCAGCGTAGGAGTCAGGGGAGGGACAGAGACCCAGTACTTC.

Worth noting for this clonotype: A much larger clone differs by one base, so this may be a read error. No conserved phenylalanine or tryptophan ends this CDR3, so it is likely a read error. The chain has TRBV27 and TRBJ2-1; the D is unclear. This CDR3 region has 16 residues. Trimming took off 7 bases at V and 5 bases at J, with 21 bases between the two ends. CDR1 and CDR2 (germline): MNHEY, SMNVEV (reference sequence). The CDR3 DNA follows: TGTGCCAGCACCCCCCTCAGCAGATCCCAAAACAATGAGCAGTTCCTC. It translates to CASTPLSRSQNNEQFL.

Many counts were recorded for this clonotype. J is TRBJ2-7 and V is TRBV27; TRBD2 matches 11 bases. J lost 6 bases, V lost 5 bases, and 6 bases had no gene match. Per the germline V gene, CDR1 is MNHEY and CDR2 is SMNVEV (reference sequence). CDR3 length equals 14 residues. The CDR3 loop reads CASSPGTSGLEQYF. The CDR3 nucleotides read TGTGCCAGCAGTCCCGGGACTAGCGGTCTCGAGCAGTACTTC.

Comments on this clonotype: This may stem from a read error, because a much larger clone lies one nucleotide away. In nucleotides, the CDR3 is TGTGCCAGCAGCTCGAACGCCGGGGAGCTGTTTTTT. Translated, it gives CASSSNAGELFF. The chain combines TRBV5-4 with TRBJ2-2; D gene unclear. This CDR3 spans 12 amino acids. In germline, CDR1 is SGHNT, CDR2 YYREEE (reference sequence).

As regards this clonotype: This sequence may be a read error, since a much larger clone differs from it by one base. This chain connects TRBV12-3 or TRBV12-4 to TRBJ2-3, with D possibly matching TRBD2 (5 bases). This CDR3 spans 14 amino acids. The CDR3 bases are TGTGCCAGCAGTTTAACACCTAGCACAGATACGCGGTATTTT. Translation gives CASSLTPSTDTRYF.

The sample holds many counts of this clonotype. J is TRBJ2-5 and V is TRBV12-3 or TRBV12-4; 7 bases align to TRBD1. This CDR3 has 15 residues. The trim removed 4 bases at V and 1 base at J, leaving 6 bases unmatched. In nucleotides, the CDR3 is TGTGCCAGCAGTTCCTCAGGGACAGCCCAAGAGACCCAGTACTTC. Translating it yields CASSSSGTAQETQYF.

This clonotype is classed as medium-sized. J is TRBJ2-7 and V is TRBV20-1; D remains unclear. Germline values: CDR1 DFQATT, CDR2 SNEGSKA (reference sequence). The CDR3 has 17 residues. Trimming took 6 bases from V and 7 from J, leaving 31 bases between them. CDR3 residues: CSAPPTPNIDTTGEQYF. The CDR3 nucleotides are TGCAGTGCCCCGCCAACCCCCAACATCGACACTACTGGAGAGCAGTACTTC.

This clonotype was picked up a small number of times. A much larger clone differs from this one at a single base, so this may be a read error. In DNA form, the CDR3 reads TGTGCCAGCAGCTCAGAGGCGGGGATGGCCGGGGAGCTGTTTTTT. Translated: CASSSEAGMAGELFF. The chain is built from TRBV13 and TRBJ2-2; tentatively, D is TRBD2 (6 bases). Per germline, CDR1 PRHDT and CDR2 FYEKMQ (reference sequence). The CDR3 is made up of 15 amino acids. The V and J ends lost 4 bases and 6 bases respectively, with 15 bases between them. Combining the CDR3 with reference TRBV13 and TRBJ2-2 gives the whole variable domain AAGVIQSPRHLIKEKRETATLKCYPIPRHDTVYWYQQGPGQDPQFLISFYEKMQSDKGSIPDRFSAQQFSDYHSELNMSSLELGDSALYFCASSSEAGMAGELFFGEGSRLTVL.

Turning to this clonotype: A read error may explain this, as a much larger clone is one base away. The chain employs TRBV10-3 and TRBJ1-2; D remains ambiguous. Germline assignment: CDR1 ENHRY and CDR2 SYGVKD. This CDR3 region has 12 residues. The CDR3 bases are TGTGCCGTCAGTGAGTCGAGTCATGGCTACACCTTC. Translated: CAVSESSHGYTF.